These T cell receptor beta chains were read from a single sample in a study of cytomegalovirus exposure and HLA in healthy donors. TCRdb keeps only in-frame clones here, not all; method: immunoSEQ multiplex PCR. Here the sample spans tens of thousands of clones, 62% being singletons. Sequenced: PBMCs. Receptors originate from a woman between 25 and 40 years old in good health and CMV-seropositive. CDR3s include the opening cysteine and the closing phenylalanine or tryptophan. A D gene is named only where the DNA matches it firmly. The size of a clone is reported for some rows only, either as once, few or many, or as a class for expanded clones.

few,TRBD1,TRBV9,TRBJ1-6,TGTGCCAGCAGCTCCACCGGGACAGGGCATTCACCCCTCCACTTT,CASSSTGTGHSPLHF
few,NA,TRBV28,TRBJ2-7,TGTGCCAGCACAACAAGAGGAGGGGCGACCTACGAGCAGTACTTC,CASTTRGGATYEQYF
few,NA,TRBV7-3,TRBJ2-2,TGTGCCAGCAGCGCCGCCGGGGCCGGGGAGCTGTTTTTT,CASSAAGAGELFF
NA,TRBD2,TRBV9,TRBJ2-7,TGTGCCAGCAGCGGGGGAGGGCTAGCGGGACGCTCCTACGAGCAGTACTTC,CASSGGGLAGRSYEQYF
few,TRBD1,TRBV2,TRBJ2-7,TGTGCCAGCAGTAGACAGGGGGCCTACGAGCAGTACTTC,CASSRQGAYEQYF
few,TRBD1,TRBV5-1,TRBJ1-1,TGCGCCAGCAGCTTGTGGGGAGACAGGGGCACTGAAGCTTTCTTT,CASSLWGDRGTEAFF
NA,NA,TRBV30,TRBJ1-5,TGTGCCTGGAGTGTACACACCGTCAATCAGCCCCAGCATTTT,CAWSVHTVNQPQHF
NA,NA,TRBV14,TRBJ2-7,TGTGCCAGCAGCCCTACTCAGGGCTACGAGCAGTACTTC,CASSPTQGYEQYF
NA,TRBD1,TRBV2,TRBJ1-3,TGTGCCAGCAGAGACAGGGGATCGGCCACCATATATTTT,CASRDRGSATIYF
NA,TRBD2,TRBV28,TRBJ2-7,TGTGCCAGCAGCCCTCGGGGGAGGGTCTCCTACGAGCAGTACTTC,CASSPRGRVSYEQYF
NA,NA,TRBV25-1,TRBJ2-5,TGTGCCACCCCTCGGGAGACAGGGTTTTACCAAGAGACCCAGTACTTC,CATPRETGFYQETQYF
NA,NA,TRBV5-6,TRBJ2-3,TGTGCCAGCAGCTATATAGCACAAGTTACGCAGTATTTT,CASSYIAQVTQYF
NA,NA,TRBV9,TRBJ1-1,TGTGCCAGCAGCGTAAGCCCCACGGCGGGTTTTGAAGCTTTCTTT,CASSVSPTAGFEAFF
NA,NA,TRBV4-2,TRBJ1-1,TGTGCCAGCAGCCAGGGGAGATTCATGAACACTGAAGCTTTCTTT,CASSQGRFMNTEAFF
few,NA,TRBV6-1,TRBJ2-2,TGTGCCAGCAGTGAATGGAACAGGAACACCGGGGAGCTGTTTTTT,CASSEWNRNTGELFF
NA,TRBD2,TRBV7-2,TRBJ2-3,TGTGCCAGCAGCTCCCAACCGGGACTAGGACACACAGATACGCAGTATTTT,CASSSQPGLGHTDTQYF
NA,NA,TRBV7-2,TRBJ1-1,TGTGCCAGCAGCCCACCTGCTGGCGGGCGGGCTTTCTTT,CASSPPAGGRAFF
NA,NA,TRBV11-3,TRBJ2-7,TGTGCCAGCAGCCCCCGGGGATGGGTGCAGTACTTC,CASSPRGWVQYF
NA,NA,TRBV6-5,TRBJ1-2,TGTGCCAGCAGCTCAGGGTGGAACTATGGCTACACCTTC,CASSSGWNYGYTF
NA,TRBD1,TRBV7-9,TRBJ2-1,TGTGCCAGCAGCTTATACCAGGGGGCCCGTATCCTCTCCTACAATGAGCAGTTCTTC,CASSLYQGARILSYNEQFF
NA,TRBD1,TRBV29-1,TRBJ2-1,TGCAGCGTTGGACAGGGATGGGGCAATGAGCAGTTCTTC,CSVGQGWGNEQFF
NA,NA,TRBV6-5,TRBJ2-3,TGTGCCAGCAGTTACTCGGGGGGACTTACCACAGATACGCAGTATTTT,CASSYSGGLTTDTQYF
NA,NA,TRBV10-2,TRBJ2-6,TGCGCCAGCAGTGAGGGCCTCTCTGGGGCCAACGTCCTGACTTTC,CASSEGLSGANVLTF
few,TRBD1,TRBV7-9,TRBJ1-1,TGTGCCAGCAGCGCTAGAGCTACAGGGGCGAACACTGAAGCTTTCTTT,CASSARATGANTEAFF
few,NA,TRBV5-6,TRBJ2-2,TGTGCCAGCAGCTTATTAGGGGCCGGGGAGCTGTTTTTT,CASSLLGAGELFF
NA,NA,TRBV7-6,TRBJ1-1,TGTGCCAGCAGTCTAACAGGTCGCACTGAAGCTTTCTTT,CASSLTGRTEAFF
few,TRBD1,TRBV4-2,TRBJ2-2,TGTGCCAGCAGCCAGGGACAGGGGAACACCGGGGAGCTGTTTTTT,CASSQGQGNTGELFF
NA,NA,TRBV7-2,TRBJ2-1,TGTGCCAGCAGTCGTGTAAGGAGCTCCTACAATGAGCAGTTCTTC,CASSRVRSSYNEQFF
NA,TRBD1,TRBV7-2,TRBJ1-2,TGTGCCAGCAGTAGAGACAGGGGGAAGAATAACTATGGCTACCCCTTC,CASSRDRGKNNYGYPF
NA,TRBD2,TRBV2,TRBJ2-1,TGTGCCAGCAGTACTAGCGGCTACTCCTACAATGAGCAGTTCTTC,CASSTSGYSYNEQFF
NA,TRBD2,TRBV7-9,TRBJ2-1,TGTGCCAGCAGCTTAGGTAGCGGGGGGGTGAATGAGCAGTTCTTC,CASSLGSGGVNEQFF
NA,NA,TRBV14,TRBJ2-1,TGTGCCAGCAGCCCTCGGGTCTACAATGAGCAGTTCTTC,CASSPRVYNEQFF
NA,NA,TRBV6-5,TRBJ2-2,TGTGCCAGCAGTTCTAGGTCGGCGAACACCGGGGAGCTGTTTTTT,CASSSRSANTGELFF
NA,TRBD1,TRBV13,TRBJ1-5,TGTGCCAGCAGCTTATCCGGGACAGGGGGCAATCAGCCCCAGCATTTT,CASSLSGTGGNQPQHF
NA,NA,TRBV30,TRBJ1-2,TGTGCCTGGAGTGTAATCAGTGGCTACACCTTC,CAWSVISGYTF
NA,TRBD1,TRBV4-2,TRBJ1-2,TGTGCCAGCAGCCAAACCGGATGGACAGGCCTCAGCAACTATGGCTACACCTTC,CASSQTGWTGLSNYGYTF
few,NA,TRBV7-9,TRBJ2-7,TGTTCCAGCAGCTTTGACTGGGACGAGCAGTACTTC,CSSSFDWDEQYF
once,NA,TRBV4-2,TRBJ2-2,TGTGCCAGCAGCCAAGATCTAGGGGTAACCGGGGAGCTGTTTTTT,CASSQDLGVTGELFF